This section outlines one T cell receptor (beta chain) sequence together with its context. The CDR3 length is 12 residues. The germline V gene has CDR1 SGHTA and CDR2 FQGNSA. This record belongs to a study of tumor-infiltrating lymphocytes in oesophageal squamous cell carcinoma. TCRdb passed the PCR reads through MiXCR, listing each CDR3 protein once. This table holds approximately 13,000 distinct CDR3 sequences, over 50% found once. The sequence derives from a female donor with esophageal squamous cell carcinoma. Input material: esophageal tumor tissue. The chain combines TRBV7-2 with TRBJ2-3; no clear D gene. The J call may be incorrect, as the DNA end agrees better with TRBJ2-1. The DNA of the CDR3 is TGTGCCAGCAGCTTAAGGATGCACGAGCAGTTCTTC. Protein: CASSLRMHEQFF.